Each of the 10 T cell receptor beta chains below was sequenced from the same sample in a study of control samples from healthy donors and cancer patients (dated by TCRdb to the early 2020s). Library prep was done by the immunoSEQ multiplex PCR assay. Here the immuneACCESS table is served through TCRdb, limited to in-frame sequences with V and J called. Missing clones are a known gap in these copies; in checked studies unresolved V genes cover under half, and the rest lacks a known reason. In all, the sample holds 55,000 to 65,000 clones, and around 87% of those were seen once. Roughly 13% of the sample rests with the top ten. Sequenced sample: PBMCs. Every receptor here comes from a woman aged 55-69 years with lung cancer.

The chain employs TRBV27 and TRBJ2-4; D gene ambiguous. CDR1 is MNHEY, CDR2 SMNVEV, per germline (reference sequence). This CDR3 is built from 12 residues. V was cut by 2 bases and J by 15 bases, with 14 bases left in between. This CDR3 is CASSLEGRSWYF. The CDR3 DNA reads as TGTGCCAGCAGTTTAGAAGGCCGCTCGTGGTACTTC.

The V call is TRBV10-1, the J call TRBJ2-7; D unclear. This CDR3 comprises 13 residues. Germline V gene sequence: CDR1 WNHNN, CDR2 SYGVQD (reference sequence). Trimming pared 4 bases from V and 5 bases from J, leaving 12 bases between. CDR3 nucleotide sequence: TGCGCCAGCAGTGGAAAAGCTGTACACGAGCAGTACTTC. Protein sequence: CASSGKAVHEQYF.

The chain uses TRBV5-1 and TRBJ2-5; D remains unclear. The CDR3 contains 14 residues. Germline V lookup: CDR1 SGHRS, CDR2 YFSETQ. Trimming stripped 4 bases from V and 2 bases from J, with 12 bases between. The CDR3 coding sequence is TGCGCCAGCAGCCCAAGGTTGGGACAAGAGACCCAGTACTTC. This gives the protein CASSPRLGQETQYF.

The rearrangement links TRBV19 to TRBJ2-1, with a weak D call TRBD2 (6 bases). Germline values: CDR1 LNHDA, CDR2 SQIVND (reference sequence). The CDR3 totals 16 residues. Trimming removed 6 bases from V and 4 bases from J, with 19 bases in between. CDR3 protein: CASRNLQEGGYNEQFF. The DNA for the CDR3 is TGTGCCAGTAGGAATTTACAGGAGGGAGGATACAATGAGCAGTTCTTC.

The chain is built from TRBV23-1 and TRBJ1-6; D is undetermined. TRBV23-1 is an open reading frame whose function is uncertain. This CDR3 is built from 11 residues. Trimming removed 7 bases from V and 7 bases from J, with 5 bases in between. The CDR3 is CASNKNSPLHF. The CDR3 DNA is TGCGCCAGCAACAAAAATTCACCCCTCCACTTT.

V usage is TRBV28 and J usage is TRBJ1-1, with 9 bases that match TRBD1. The V and J ends lost 7 bases and 3 bases, in that order; junction bases with no gene match: 9. Germline CDR1 is MDHEN and CDR2 is SYDVKM. This CDR3 spans 15 amino acids. The CDR3 loop is CASIRSTGGYTEAFF. As DNA, the CDR3 is TGTGCCAGCATTCGAAGTACAGGGGGCTACACTGAAGCTTTCTTT.

The rearrangement uses TRBV5-1 and TRBJ2-7; D is ambiguous. V lost 0 bases to trimming and J lost 5 bases, with 6 bases between them. The CDR3 totals 12 residues. The germline V gene has CDR1 SGHRS and CDR2 YFSETQ. The CDR3 loop is CASSLDVHEQYF. CDR3 sequence (DNA): TGCGCCAGCAGCTTGGACGTACACGAGCAGTACTTC.

CDR3 sequence reads: CASRDALRGTNYGYTF. Written as DNA, the CDR3 is TGCGCCAGCAGGGACGCCTTACGGGGGACTAACTATGGCTACACCTTC. This rearrangement joins TRBV4-1 to TRBJ1-2, with a possible D match to TRBD1 (5 bases). This CDR3 is 16 amino acids long. V lost 6 bases to trimming and J lost 0 bases, with 17 bases between them. Germline V gene data show CDR1 as MGHRA and CDR2 as YSYEKL.

The chain recombines TRBV28 with TRBJ1-6; D not resolved. The V gene's germline CDR1 is MDHEN and CDR2 SYDVKM. The ends were cut back, 6 bases at V and 7 bases at J, with 7 bases in the middle. This CDR3 spans 12 amino acids. The CDR3 here is CASRAGNSPLHF. CDR3 nucleotide sequence: TGTGCCAGCAGGGCCGGGAATTCACCCCTCCACTTT.

The genes are TRBV5-4 and TRBJ2-7; tentatively, D is TRBD2 (5 bases). The germline V gene encodes CDR1 SGHNT and CDR2 YYREEE (reference sequence). Trimming stripped 0 bases from V and 3 bases from J, with 10 bases between. The CDR3 contains 14 residues. CDR3 sequence (DNA): TGTGCCAGCAGCTTGGGACTCGGGAACTACGAGCAGTACTTC. Protein: CASSLGLGNYEQYF.